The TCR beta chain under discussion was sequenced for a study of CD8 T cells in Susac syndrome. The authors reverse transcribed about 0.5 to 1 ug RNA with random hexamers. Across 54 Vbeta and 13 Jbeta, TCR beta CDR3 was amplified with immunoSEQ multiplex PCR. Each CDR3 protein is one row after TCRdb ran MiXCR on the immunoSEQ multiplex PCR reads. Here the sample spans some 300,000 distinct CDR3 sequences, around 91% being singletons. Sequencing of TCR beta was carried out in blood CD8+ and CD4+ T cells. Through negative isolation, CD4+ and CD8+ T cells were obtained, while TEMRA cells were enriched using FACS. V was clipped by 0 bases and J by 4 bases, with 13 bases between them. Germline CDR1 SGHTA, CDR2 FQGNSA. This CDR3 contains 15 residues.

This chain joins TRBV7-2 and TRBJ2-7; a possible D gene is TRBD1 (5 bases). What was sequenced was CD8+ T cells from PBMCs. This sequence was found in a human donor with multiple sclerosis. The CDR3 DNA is TGTGCCAGCAGCTTAGCGGATGGGGCCCCTTACGAGCAGTACTTC. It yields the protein CASSLADGAPYEQYF.